This T cell receptor (beta chain) was recorded in a study of shared clonotypes between healthy human individuals (dated by TCRdb to about 2020). Some background on the complete study: The cohort comprised two women and a few men aged 18 to 49 years. For each donor, CD4 naive and CD4 memory were each run on three plates, CD8 naive on two plates, and CD8 memory on one plate. The study deeply sequenced blood TCR repertoires of about five healthy adults to estimate repertoire size and the extent of clonotype sharing between individuals. Libraries were prepared and TCR repertoires were sequenced by different laboratories using diverse techniques, in order to increase sequencing depth and limit assay-specific biases. Per donor, leukapheresis produced somewhere between about 0.85 and 9.5 billion PBMCs. Results the study describes overall, beyond this receptor: Pairwise subsampling led to the expectation that sequencing depth would affect the degree of clonotype sharing among donors. Higher generation probabilities were observed for clonotypes shared by all four sorted-subset donors than for non-shared clonotypes. About 4.5% of naive CD4, 3% to 3.5% of naive CD8, roughly 2.4% of memory CD4, and 0.4% of memory CD8 clonotypes were shared across several donors. Even with the large sequencing depth, rarefaction of the sorted-subset datasets indicated that sequencing was incomplete. Naive subsets generally had larger estimated clonotype richness than memory subsets did. Because the study included a small number of donors, the genetic and exposure-history diversity represented was limited. Sampling was restricted to blood, and TCR repertoires in tissue are likely to differ from TCR repertoires in blood.

Per the germline V gene, SGHRS is the CDR1 and YFSETQ is the CDR2. The cysteine opens and the phenylalanine closes a CDR3 of 13 amino acids. The kept DNA is CDR3 alone, 39 bases in frame from the first base. Cut back by 0 bases and 3 bases, the V and J ends lie 5 bases apart. Using the deep immunoSEQ assay, TCR CDR3 regions were amplified from genomic DNA by multiplex PCR. For each cell subset, the extracted genomic DNA was distributed evenly across all wells of several immunoSEQ 96-well plates, and each plate served as one replicate. For sorted subsets, approximately 190 ng genomic DNA, equal to about 30,000 T cell genomes, was loaded into each replicate PCR. Purified libraries were measured with a Qubit 3.0 fluorometer, size-checked on a Bioanalyzer 2100, and measured again with the KAPA Library Quantification kit. Each immunoSEQ 96-well plate was sequenced on its own single-read 150-cycle Illumina NextSeq 550 flow cell. The authors processed their data as follows. Because only junctional sequences without quality scores were contained in the immunoSEQ output, filtering matching that applied to full-length reads could not be performed. Sequences were annotated with PyIR, a Python wrapper for IgBLAST v1.9, and V/J genes and CDR3 were assigned using IMGT germline references. Reads with weak V/J assignments (E-value above 1e-6), missing CDR3, stop codons, out-of-frame junctions, or ambiguous translated residues were removed. V3J clonotypes were defined as sequences sharing the same inferred V gene, J gene, and CDR3 amino acid sequence. Percentage overlap between repertoires was computed as shared unique clonotypes divided by the size of the smaller repertoire. Three approaches were used to assess repertoire richness: RTK rarefaction, the Chao1 estimator, and Recon v2.1 estimates of unobserved clonotypes. Generation probabilities were computed with OLGA for all TCRbeta clonotypes obtained by the gDNA method from several donors. TCRdb stores this immuneACCESS table with in-frame sequences only. Part of the clones is absent; in the studies checked, under half of the shortfall reflects unresolved V genes, and no reason is known for the rest. V and J calls and clone size come straight from that table; D and trimming were deduced from the DNA. The sample table contains roughly 1.5 million clones; only one count was recorded for approximately 98% of them. The ten largest make up 0.45% of the sample.

In its sample, this clone was seen a few times. Its specific antigen is unknown. It has no much larger one-base neighbor in the sample; base qualities were not kept. The same CDR3 can be traced to other DNA sequences in this sample. The donors were healthy, HIV-negative adults with no recently reported acute infections or vaccinations. Every donor was a Caucasian adult living in Nashville, Tennessee, USA. CD4+ T cells were enriched by magnetic negative selection, after which naive cells were positively selected on CD45RA and the negative fraction was taken as the memory subset. After blood collection by leukapheresis, PBMCs were isolated using Ficoll-Histopaque density gradient centrifugation and then cryopreserved in the vapor phase of liquid nitrogen. Analytical flow cytometry was used to check the purity and quantity of each magnetically sorted T cell population. Genomic DNA was isolated from each sorted fraction and quantified by UV absorbance on a Nanodrop 2000c.

Recombination joined TRBV5-1 with TRBJ2-3; no D gene call is confident. Sequencing was done on a sample of naive CD4+ T cells sorted from blood. What this sample's cell subset or site label stands for: CD45RA+ positively selected. This TCR was recovered from a young man in good health. The DNA sequence follows: TGCGCCAGCAGCTTGGACGGGACAGATACGCAGTATTTT. Its coded protein is CASSLDGTDTQYF.